These T cell receptor beta chains were read from a single sample in a study of blood T cell repertoires in COVID-19. Profiling relied on immunoSEQ multiplex PCR, and the TCRdb table lists in-frame clones only, not all of them. The data show about 300,000 clones, with around 90% seen just once and approximately 4.3% held by the top ten. The specimen sequenced was PBMCs or T cells enriched from blood (not recorded which). Source of these receptors: a woman between 18 and 29 years old with acute COVID-19. The conserved cysteine and the conserved F or W are not part of the CDR3 here.

TRBJ1-1,TRBV6-5,ASSYSGHPNTEAF
TRBJ1-4,TRBV2,ASRTDRLGEKLF
TRBJ2-7,TRBV3-1/TRBV3-2,ASSQGWEGNYEQY
TRBJ1-1,TRBV7-2,ASSPWTGGNTEAF
TRBJ1-6,TRBV28,ASRQVSPDNSPLH
TRBJ1-2,TRBV3-1/TRBV3-2,ASSRQGSGAYGYT
TRBJ2-7,TRBV6-4,ASSDPGGNYEQY
TRBJ1-1,TRBV3-1/TRBV3-2,ASSQAGTEAF
TRBJ1-2,TRBV11-2,ASSTPLRTNYGYT
TRBJ2-7,TRBV9,ASSVAPDRGSYEQY
TRBJ2-5,TRBV28,ASSFIRGRWETQY
TRBJ1-1,TRBV29-1,SVFGQGAMNTEAF
TRBJ1-3,TRBV9,ASSVAGGSPSGGSGNTIY
TRBJ2-1,TRBV29-1,SVEWLAGVYLGNEQF
TRBJ1-4,TRBV15,ATSEGRRNEKLF
TRBJ2-3,TRBV5-1,ASSLIGQQFTDTQY
TRBJ2-6,TRBV28,ASRGVRGLGANVLT
TRBJ1-6,TRBV3-1/TRBV3-2,ASSPRPSSYNSPLH
TRBJ2-7,TRBV18,ASFRSGGSSYEQY
TRBJ1-1,TRBV28,ASSLGGYNLNTEAF
TRBJ1-5,TRBV30,AWSARGLGLGSNQPQH
TRBJ2-5,TRBV28,ASSLPGISFEETQY
TRBJ1-5,TRBV12-3/TRBV12-4,ASSPGQGQPQH
TRBJ1-2,TRBV28,ASRETGMGGYT
TRBJ1-5,TRBV10-3,AIRPGTGEDQPQH
TRBJ2-7,TRBV27,ASSPPDRGPYEQY
TRBJ2-7,TRBV5-4,ASSLEAESYEQY
TRBJ2-2,TRBV11-3,ASSLRDRVAGGTGELF
TRBJ1-1,TRBV12-3/TRBV12-4,ASRLGGTEAF
TRBJ1-5,TRBV19,ASCTIGNQPQH
TRBJ2-1,TRBV19,ASSGRSSGSPGNNEQF
TRBJ2-7,TRBV5-1,ASSLWSQSYEQY
TRBJ2-2,TRBV24-1,ATSDFHRNTGELF
TRBJ2-5,TRBV5-1,ASSFYRVGEETQY
TRBJ2-1,TRBV21-1,ASAENRGRGFMDEQF
TRBJ2-7,TRBV5-6,ASSYGTSGSYEQY
TRBJ2-6,TRBV3-1/TRBV3-2,ASNAPRGGANVLT
TRBJ1-2,TRBV19,ASSPTGTGLIYDGYT
TRBJ2-7,TRBV30,AWNSGVTFEQY
TRBJ1-2,TRBV7-9,AGAGGDYGYT
TRBJ2-5,TRBV10-1,ASSDPGLGQETQY
TRBJ1-2,TRBV12-3/TRBV12-4,ASTSFRGGYT
TRBJ1-2,TRBV10-2,ASRAWGGGYT
TRBJ1-4,TRBV15,ATSRGNEKLF
TRBJ2-3,TRBV19,ASRPGLAGVSTDTQY
TRBJ1-4,TRBV5-5,ASSHRQGWSNEKLF
TRBJ2-7,TRBV27,ASTLLAGGYEQY
TRBJ2-2,TRBV15,ATSRDKSGNVGGELF
TRBJ1-6,TRBV28,ATQGLGDSPLH
TRBJ1-5,TRBV7-7,ASSSTIGQPQH
TRBJ1-6,TRBV28,ASRFSDRALH
TRBJ2-7,TRBV18,ASSFRTGIHEQY
TRBJ1-3,TRBV28,ASASQGGNTIY
TRBJ2-1,TRBV28,ASSQGTSIHNEQF
TRBJ1-1,TRBV5-1,ASSPYMNTEAF
TRBJ1-6,TRBV28,ASSSLRVRGPPLH
TRBJ1-4,TRBV9,ASSIPEGGLGEKLF
TRBJ1-2,TRBV2,ASSVGQGHLEVGGYT
TRBJ1-5,TRBV7-8,ASSSRVFNQPQH
TRBJ1-1,TRBV3-1/TRBV3-2,ASSHRDQGTEAF